This record looks at one TCR beta chain sequence and its context. Its specificity is not known. This sample was taken from a study of T cells in localized non-small cell lung cancer. Findings and caveats of the study: Compared with tumor, uninvolved adjacent lung displayed greater T cell clonality, ranking highest overall. Longer overall survival associated with higher blood T cell density; shorter survival with higher adjacent-lung clonality.

TCRdb's table, derived via immunoSEQ multiplex PCR, lists solely in-frame clones and lacks some. The sample lists some 51,000 clones; about nine tenths were seen once. Germline trimming cut 4 bases from V and 4 bases from J; bases unmatched to any gene: 9. The germline V gene encodes CDR1 SEHNR and CDR2 FQNEAQ (reference sequence). This CDR3 is 15 amino acids long. The clonotype originates from a woman aged 35 to 70 with stage I lung adenocarcinoma. This material consisted of peripheral blood, taken before any cancer treatment. This chain connects TRBV7-9 to TRBJ2-5; 7 nucleotides align to TRBD2. The CDR3 nucleotides read TGTGCCAGCAGCTCGCAGGGAGGGGTATCAGAGACCCAGTACTTC. It specifies CASSSQGGVSETQYF. The whole variable domain, remainder taken from reference TRBV7-9 and TRBJ2-5, is DTGVSQNPRHKITKRGQNVTFRCDPISEHNRLYWYRQTLGQGPEFLTYFQNEAQLEKSRLLSDRFSAERPKGSFSTLEIQRTEQGDSAMYLCASSSQGGVSETQYFGPGTRLLVL.